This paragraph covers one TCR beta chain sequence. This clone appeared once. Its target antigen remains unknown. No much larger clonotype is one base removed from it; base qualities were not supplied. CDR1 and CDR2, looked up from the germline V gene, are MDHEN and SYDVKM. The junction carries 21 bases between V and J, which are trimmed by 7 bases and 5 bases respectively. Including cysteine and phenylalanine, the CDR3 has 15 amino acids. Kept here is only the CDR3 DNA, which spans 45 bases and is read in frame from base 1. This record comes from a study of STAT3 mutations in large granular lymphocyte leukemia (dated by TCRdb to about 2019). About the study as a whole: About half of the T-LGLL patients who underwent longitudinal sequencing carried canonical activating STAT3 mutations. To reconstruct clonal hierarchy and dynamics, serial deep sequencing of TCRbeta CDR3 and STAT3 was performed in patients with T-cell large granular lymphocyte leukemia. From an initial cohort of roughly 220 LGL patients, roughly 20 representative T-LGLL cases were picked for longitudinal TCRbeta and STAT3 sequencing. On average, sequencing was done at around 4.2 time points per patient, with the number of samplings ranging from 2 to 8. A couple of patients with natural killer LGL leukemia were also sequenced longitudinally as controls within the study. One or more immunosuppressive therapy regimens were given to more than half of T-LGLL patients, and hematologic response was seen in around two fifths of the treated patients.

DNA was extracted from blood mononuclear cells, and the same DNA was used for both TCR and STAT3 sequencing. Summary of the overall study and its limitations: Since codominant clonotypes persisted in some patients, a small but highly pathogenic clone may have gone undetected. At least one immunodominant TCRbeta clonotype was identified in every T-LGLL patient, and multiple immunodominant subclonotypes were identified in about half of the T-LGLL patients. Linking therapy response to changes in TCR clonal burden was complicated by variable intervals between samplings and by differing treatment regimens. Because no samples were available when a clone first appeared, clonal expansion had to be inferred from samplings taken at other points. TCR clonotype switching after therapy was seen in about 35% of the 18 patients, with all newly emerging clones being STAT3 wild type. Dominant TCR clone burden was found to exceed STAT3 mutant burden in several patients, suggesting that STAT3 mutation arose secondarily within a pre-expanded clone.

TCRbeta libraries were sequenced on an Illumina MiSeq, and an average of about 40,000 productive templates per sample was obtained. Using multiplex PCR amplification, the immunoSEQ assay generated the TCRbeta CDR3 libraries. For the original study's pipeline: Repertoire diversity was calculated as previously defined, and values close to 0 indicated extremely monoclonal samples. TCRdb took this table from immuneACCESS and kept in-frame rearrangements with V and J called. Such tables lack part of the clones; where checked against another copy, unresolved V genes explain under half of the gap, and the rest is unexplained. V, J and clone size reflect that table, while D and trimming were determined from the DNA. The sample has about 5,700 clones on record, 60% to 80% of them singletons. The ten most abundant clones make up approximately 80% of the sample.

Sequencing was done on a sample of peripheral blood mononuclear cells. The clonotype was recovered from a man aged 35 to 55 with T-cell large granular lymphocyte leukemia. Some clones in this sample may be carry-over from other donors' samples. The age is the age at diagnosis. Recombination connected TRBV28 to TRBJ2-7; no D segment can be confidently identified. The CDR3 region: CASIPRQSPGNEQYF. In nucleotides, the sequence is TGTGCCAGCATCCCCCGCCAGAGTCCTGGGAACGAGCAGTACTTC.